These 27 T cell receptor beta chains came from one sample sequenced in a study of control samples from healthy donors and cancer patients. Some clones are missing from TCRdb's copy, which holds only in-frame ones; the method was immunoSEQ multiplex PCR. Among 90,000 to 100,000 clones, roughly 83% were seen once, and the ten largest hold under 12%. The sequencing sample was made of blood. Receptor source: a young woman in good health.

The genes are TRBV18 and TRBJ2-1; 14 bases agree with TRBD2. CDR1 is KGHSH, CDR2 LQKENI, per germline. This CDR3 contains 20 residues. The J segment lost 2 bases and the V segment lost 3 bases, leaving 12 bases of the junction unmatched. The CDR3 reads CASSPPGLAGARATYNEQFF. The CDR3 bases are TGTGCCAGCTCACCCCCGGGACTAGCGGGGGCCCGGGCCACCTACAATGAGCAGTTCTTC.

V and J are TRBV7-9 and TRBJ2-7; D is ambiguous. In germline, CDR1 is SEHNR, CDR2 FQNEAQ (reference sequence). The CDR3 length is 14 residues. The V gene lost 5 bases and the J gene lost 1 base, with 12 bases spanning the gap. The CDR3 region has the DNA TGTGCCAGCAGCCCAGACCGTGAATCCTACGAGCAGTACTTC. Protein: CASSPDRESYEQYF.

CDR3 loop: CASSSLQGNTEAFF. In DNA form, the CDR3 reads TGTGCCAGCTCATCCTTACAGGGGAACACTGAAGCTTTCTTT. This chain uses TRBV18 with TRBJ1-1, with D perhaps matching TRBD1 (6 bases). Germline loops: CDR1 KGHSH, CDR2 LQKENI. CDR3 length equals 14 residues. Trimming shortened V by 5 bases and J by 1 base, and 11 bases separated the two germline ends.

This sequence joins TRBV12-5 and TRBJ1-3, with D hard to call. The CDR3 has 15 amino acids. Trimming pared 1 base from V and 4 bases from J, leaving 11 bases between. Germline V gene data show CDR1 as LGHNT and CDR2 as FRNRAP. The CDR3 sequence: CASGLAALGGNTIYF. The CDR3 DNA sequence: TGTGCTAGTGGTTTGGCGGCATTGGGAGGAAACACCATATATTTT.

This chain uses TRBV11-2 with TRBJ1-2; 7 nucleotides agree with TRBD1. Germline CDR1 is SGHAT and CDR2 is FQNNGV. The V segment lost 5 bases and the J segment 4 bases; nucleotides outside the gene matches: 4. The CDR3 loop spans 13 amino acids. CDR3 region: CASSLGTAYGYTF. Written as DNA, the CDR3 is TGTGCCAGCAGCCTAGGGACAGCCTATGGCTACACCTTC. Based on the CDR3 plus reference TRBV11-2 and TRBJ1-2, the full variable domain is EAGVAQSPRYKIIEKRQSVAFWCNPISGHATLYWYQQILGQGPKLLIQFQNNGVVDDSQLPKDRFSAERLKGVDSTLKIQPAKLEDSAVYLCASSLGTAYGYTFGSGTRLTVV.

Note on this clone: The junction does not match germline at one end; this may be a read error. J is TRBJ2-2 and V is TRBV27; 10 bases match TRBD1. There are 16 residues in the CDR3. CDR1 and CDR2 (germline): MNHEY, SMNVEV (reference sequence). CDR3 nucleotide sequence: TGTGCCAGCAGTATATCCGGGACAGGGGCCACCGGGGAGCTGTTTTTT. Translation: CASSISGTGATGELFF.

The chain joins TRBV6-4 to TRBJ2-6; D unresolved. Per germline, CDR1 MRHNA and CDR2 SNTAGT. The germline V and J ends were trimmed by 6 bases and 0 bases, with 3 bases remaining between them. The CDR3 consists of 13 residues. The chain's CDR3 is CASRASGANVLTF. The CDR3 DNA is TGTGCCAGCAGGGCCTCTGGGGCCAACGTCCTGACTTTC.

This sequence joins TRBV10-3 and TRBJ2-7; a weak D match, TRBD2 (5 bases). Germline V gene sequence: CDR1 ENHRY, CDR2 SYGVKD. The V and J ends lost 0 bases and 7 bases respectively, with 10 bases between them. The CDR3 spans 13 residues. CDR3 bases: TGTGCCATCAGTGAGTCCCGAGAGCGGGAGCAGTACTTC. The encoded protein is CAISESREREQYF.

The V and J genes are TRBV11-3 and TRBJ1-6, with D unclear. The CDR3 has 15 residues. The V end lost 3 bases, the J end lost 6 bases, and 12 bases lay between the germline ends. Germline V CDR1 and CDR2: SGHNT, YENEEA. In nucleotides, the CDR3 is TGTGCCAGCAGCTTTGCTGTGAGCTGTAATTCACCCCTCCACTTT. It specifies CASSFAVSCNSPLHF.

This chain joins TRBV4-2 and TRBJ2-3, with D maybe TRBD2 (6 bases). V lost 1 base and J lost 2, with 16 bases in between. The germline gives CDR1 LGHNA, CDR2 YNFKEQ. This CDR3 contains 17 residues. CDR3 nucleotide sequence: TGTGCCAGCAGCCAAGGGCCGGGACCGGGGGACACAGATACGCAGTATTTT. This translates into CASSQGPGPGDTDTQYF.

The chain joins TRBV6-5 to TRBJ2-7, with 12 bases aligning to TRBD2. V trimming: 4 bases; J trimming: 4 bases; junction bases outside the gene matches: 5. CDR1 and CDR2 (germline): MNHEY, SVGAGI. This CDR3 spans 15 amino acids. This CDR3 reads CASSSGLAGKYEQYF. The CDR3 DNA reads as TGTGCCAGCAGTTCCGGACTAGCGGGGAAATACGAGCAGTACTTC.

This clone has a single count. The chain carries TRBV10-2 and TRBJ1-3; 8 nucleotides match TRBD1. The CDR3 length is 16 residues. J lost 0 bases, V lost 6 bases, and 7 bases had no gene match. The germline V gene encodes CDR1 WSHSY and CDR2 SAAADI. This CDR3 reads CASSIGTGSSGNTIYF. CDR3 in DNA: TGCGCCAGCAGCATCGGGACAGGCAGCTCTGGAAACACCATATATTTT.

The genes are TRBV3-1 (or the pseudogene TRBV3-2) and TRBJ1-1, with D uncertain. The CDR3 runs 12 residues. Between the trimmed V and J ends, which lost 4 bases and 9 bases, there was a span of 12 bases. Germline-derived CDR1 and CDR2 are LGHDT and YNNKEL (reference sequence). The CDR3 nucleotides read TGTGCCAGCAGCCTTAATCAGGTACAAGCTTTCTTT. This encodes CASSLNQVQAFF.

The CDR3 sequence is CASSLGGLQGPSYEQYF. The CDR3 DNA is TGTGCCAGCAGCTTAGGTGGGCTACAGGGTCCCTCCTACGAGCAGTACTTC. The V and J genes are TRBV7-2 and TRBJ2-7; a weak D match, TRBD1 (6 bases). The CDR3 totals 17 residues. Germline CDR1 SGHTA, CDR2 FQGNSA. The V and J ends lost 1 base and 0 bases respectively, with 16 bases between them.

CDR3 loop: CASAEIDQPQHF. The DNA of the CDR3 is TGTGCTAGTGCGGAGATAGATCAGCCCCAGCATTTT. This chain uses TRBV12-5 with TRBJ1-5; D gene ambiguous. The germline V and J ends were trimmed by 7 bases and 5 bases, with 9 bases remaining between them. This CDR3 has 12 amino acids. Germline V gives CDR1 LGHNT, CDR2 FRNRAP.

This clone appeared once. The chain combines TRBV12-3 or TRBV12-4 with TRBJ2-1, with D uncertain. CDR3 length: 11 residues. The V end lost 6 bases, the J end lost 9 bases, and 9 bases lay between the germline ends. The CDR3 reads CASRTLSEQFF. The CDR3 coding sequence is TGTGCCAGCAGGACCTTAAGTGAGCAGTTCTTC.

The rearrangement joins TRBV7-2 to TRBJ1-1; 12 bases are shared with TRBD1. CDR1 and CDR2 from the germline V gene are SGHTA and FQGNSA. Trimming cost V 6 bases and J 0 bases; bases outside gene matches: 5. The CDR3 consists of 16 residues. The chain's CDR3 is CASRPGQGALNTEAFF. In DNA form, the CDR3 reads TGTGCCAGCAGGCCGGGACAGGGGGCGTTGAACACTGAAGCTTTCTTT.

This clone was observed a few times. V usage is TRBV4-3 and J usage is TRBJ1-6; no firm D call. CDR3 length: 13 residues. V was shortened by 2 bases and J by 7 bases, with 6 bases between the two germline ends. Germline V CDR1 and CDR2: LGHNA, YSLEER. Here the CDR3 DNA reads TGCGCCAGCAGCCAAAACGAGAATTCACCCCTCCACTTT. Its translation is CASSQNENSPLHF.

The DNA for the CDR3 is TGCAGCGTCCAAATACGGGAGACCCAGTACTTC. It is translated as CSVQIRETQYF. The chain employs TRBV29-1 and TRBJ2-5; D not certain. CDR3 length equals 11 residues. The V gene's germline CDR1 is SQVTM and CDR2 ANQGSEA. The V gene lost 6 bases and the J gene lost 5 bases, with 10 bases spanning the gap.

Written as DNA, the CDR3 is TGTGCCAGCAGGCCGACAGGGGCTAATGAAAAACTGTTTTTT. Its protein product is CASRPTGANEKLFF. The chain has TRBV2 and TRBJ1-4; TRBD1 matches at 8 bases. There are 14 residues in the CDR3. V shed 6 bases and J 3 bases; nucleotides not matched to a gene: 3. Per the germline V gene, CDR1 is SNHLY and CDR2 is FYNNEI.

This clone was counted a few times. This chain links TRBV6-6 with TRBJ1-2, with 8 bases lining up with TRBD1. The V gene's germline CDR1 is MNHNY and CDR2 SVGAGI (reference sequence). The CDR3 length is 14 residues. V was pared by 7 bases and J by 6 bases, with 10 bases of the junction left unmatched. In DNA form, the CDR3 reads TGTGCCAGCACCCGGGACAGGTTAAGCGATGGCTACACCTTC. Residues: CASTRDRLSDGYTF.

A few counts support this clone. This sequence joins TRBV5-8 and TRBJ2-1; 10 bases fit TRBD1. V was pared by 6 bases and J by 7 bases, with 4 bases of the junction left unmatched. The CDR3 extends over 13 amino acids. The V gene's germline CDR1 is SGHTS and CDR2 YDEGEE. CDR3 protein: CASTKDRGNEQFF. CDR3 DNA: TGTGCCAGCACCAAGGACAGGGGGAATGAGCAGTTCTTC.

This clone was recorded only once. The rearrangement links TRBV5-6 to TRBJ2-7, with D unclear. This CDR3 has 11 residues. The V end lost 3 bases, the J end lost 7 bases, and 8 bases lay between the germline ends. Germline lookup yields CDR1 SGHDT and CDR2 YYEEEE. The CDR3 sequence is CASSSRAEQYF. For the CDR3, the DNA is TGTGCCAGCAGCTCGAGAGCAGAGCAGTACTTC. The complete variable domain, with remaining parts taken from reference TRBV5-6 and TRBJ2-7, reads DAGVTQSPTHLIKTRGQQVTLRCSPKSGHDTVSWYQQALGQGPQFIFQYYEEEERQRGNFPDRFSGHQFPNYSSELNVNALLLGDSALYLCASSSRAEQYFGPGTRLTVT.

This clone was observed a few times. The CDR3 bases are TGTGCCAGCAGCTTAGGGGAAGCGATGAACACTGAAGCTTTCTTT. This sequence encodes CASSLGEAMNTEAFF. The chain couples TRBV11-3 to TRBJ1-1; D not certain. The germline V gene has CDR1 SGHNT and CDR2 YENEEA. The CDR3 covers 15 residues. V was pared by 1 base and J by 0 bases, with 9 bases between.

V is TRBV19 and J is TRBJ2-7; 14 bases agree with TRBD2. Germline-derived CDR1 and CDR2 are LNHDA and SQIVND (reference sequence). This CDR3 has 17 residues. The ends lost 6 bases at V and 2 bases at J; junction bases unmatched: 9. The CDR3 DNA reads TGTGCCAGTAGCGAGACTAGCGGGGGGGCACGAGCCTACGAGCAGTACTTC. Translating gives CASSETSGGARAYEQYF.

The rearrangement links TRBV21-1 to TRBJ1-1; TRBD1 reflects the table's D call only, with no check against the DNA. TRBV21-1 is a recognized pseudogene. This CDR3 is built from 14 residues. The CDR3 reads CASSRTGRNTEAFF. The CDR3 coding sequence is TGTGCCAGCAGCCGGACAGGGAGGAACACTGAAGCTTTCTTT.

The sample holds a few counts of this clone. Its ends do not fully match the called genes, so a read error is possible. The genes are TRBV14 and TRBJ2-7, with 9 bases that match TRBD1. There are 12 residues in the CDR3. Germline values: CDR1 SGHDN, CDR2 FVKESK. The CDR3 protein is CASSQRQGGVHF. DNA of the CDR3: TGTGCCAGCAGCCAAAGACAGGGGGGAGTTCACTTC.